One and the same sample provided the 26 T cell receptor beta chains below, sequenced in a study of identical twins. TCRdb fed the 5' RACE reads into MiXCR, producing one record per CDR3 protein. This sample carries about 240,000 distinct CDR3 sequences, roughly 13% of them seen once, and the ten largest clones take around 4%. The sample was also linked to a second study, of yellow fever vaccine responses in identical twins.

The specimen sequenced was memory (CD45RO+) T cells sorted from blood. These receptors were collected from a woman in her late teens or twenties in good health.

The V and J genes are TRBV28 and TRBJ2-7, with 7 nucleotides matching TRBD2. The length of the CDR3 is 15 residues. J was trimmed by 2 bases and V by 5 bases; bases with no gene match: 9. Germline loops: CDR1 MDHEN, CDR2 SYDVKM. CDR3 sequence: CASSVLVSGTYEQYF. In nucleotides, the CDR3 is TGTGCCAGCAGTGTTCTCGTAAGCGGGACCTACGAGCAGTACTTC.

This clonotype was recorded many times. The chain has TRBV25-1 and TRBJ2-5, with a possible D match to TRBD2 (6 bases). Trimming took 4 bases from V and 4 from J, leaving 10 bases between them. Germline CDR1 is MGHDK and CDR2 is SYGVNS. The CDR3 consists of 13 residues. This CDR3 is CASSASGSETQYF. In nucleotides, the CDR3 is TGTGCCAGCAGTGCGAGCGGGTCAGAGACCCAGTACTTC.

The J gene is TRBJ2-3, the V gene TRBV3-1, with 8 bases matching TRBD2. V gave up 4 bases and J gave up 6 bases; unmatched junction bases: 6. Germline CDR1 LGHDT, CDR2 YNNKEL (reference sequence). This CDR3 is built from 14 residues. In DNA, the CDR3 is TGTGCCAGCAGCCCTGGACTAGCTGTCGATACGCAGTATTTT. It encodes CASSPGLAVDTQYF.

Only a few counts were recorded for this clonotype. The genes are TRBV27 and TRBJ1-2; D ambiguous. The CDR3 totals 14 residues. Germline lookup yields CDR1 MNHEY and CDR2 SMNVEV (reference sequence). Trimming left V 5 bases short and J 2 bases short, with 12 bases between. The CDR3 region has the DNA TGTGCCAGCAGTCCTGTTGGTCAAAACTATGGCTACACCTTC. Protein product: CASSPVGQNYGYTF.

This clonotype was counted many times. V gene TRBV5-1 combines with J gene TRBJ1-2; TRBD1 aligns across 7 bases. The trim removed 4 bases at V and 2 bases at J, leaving 5 bases unmatched. Germline CDR1 is SGHRS and CDR2 is YFSETQ. This CDR3 contains 14 residues. CDR3 in amino acids: CASSPLQGNYGYTF. The CDR3 DNA sequence: TGCGCCAGCAGCCCCTTACAGGGGAACTATGGCTACACCTTC. The complete variable domain, with remaining parts taken from reference TRBV5-1 and TRBJ1-2, reads KAGVTQTPRYLIKTRGQQVTLSCSPISGHRSVSWYQQTPGQGLQFLFEYFSETQRNKGNFPGRFSGRQFSNSRSEMNVSTLELGDSALYLCASSPLQGNYGYTFGSGTRLTVV.

This clonotype was counted at least ten times. The chain has TRBV3-1 and TRBJ1-1; 8 bases match TRBD1. This CDR3 contains 16 residues. In germline, CDR1 is LGHDT, CDR2 YNNKEL (reference sequence). Trimming took 4 bases from V and 0 from J; bases not matched to a gene: 7. The CDR3 DNA is TGTGCCAGCAGCCCCCGGACAGGGCCCATGAACACTGAAGCTTTCTTT. Protein: CASSPRTGPMNTEAFF.

This rearrangement joins TRBV28 to TRBJ2-1; D tentatively reads TRBD1 or TRBD2 (5 bases each). V was pared by 6 bases and J by 2 bases, with 11 bases between. CDR1 MDHEN and CDR2 SYDVKM come from the germline V gene. The CDR3 is made up of 14 amino acids. The CDR3 nucleotides are TGTGCCAGCAGCGAACGGGGACCCTACAATGAGCAGTTCTTC. Its translation is CASSERGPYNEQFF. The variable domain in full, with the rest retrieved from reference TRBV28 and TRBJ2-1, is DVKVTQSSRYLVKRTGEKVFLECVQDMDHENMFWYRQDPGLGLRLIYFSYDVKMKEKGDIPEGYSVSREKKERFSLILESASTNQTSMYLCASSERGPYNEQFFGPGTRLTVL.

V usage is TRBV29-1 and J usage is TRBJ2-1; 8 bases map to TRBD2. This CDR3 region has 16 residues. Germline V gives CDR1 SQVTM, CDR2 ANQGSEA. V was pared by 2 bases and J by 2 bases, with 8 bases of the junction left unmatched. The DNA for the CDR3 is TGCAGCGTTGAACCTCGGGGGGGCGGAACCTACAATGAGCAGTTCTTC. This translates into CSVEPRGGGTYNEQFF.

This clonotype was counted at least ten times. The CDR3 here is CSVVDGTYEQYF. CDR3 coding DNA: TGCAGCGTTGTCGACGGGACCTACGAGCAGTACTTC. The chain joins TRBV29-1 to TRBJ2-7; D may be TRBD2 (5 bases). This CDR3 region has 12 residues. The germline gives CDR1 SQVTM, CDR2 ANQGSEA. Trimming pared 4 bases from V and 2 bases from J, leaving 9 bases between.

This clonotype appeared a few times. The J gene is TRBJ2-4, the V gene TRBV5-1, with D possibly matching TRBD2 (6 bases). Trimming left V 4 bases short and J 5 bases short, with 16 bases between. Per germline, CDR1 SGHRS and CDR2 YFSETQ. The CDR3 loop spans 15 amino acids. The DNA for the CDR3 is TGCGCCAGCAGCCTGCCCCGAGGGGAGGAAAACATTCAGTACTTC. It translates to CASSLPRGEENIQYF.

This clonotype was recorded many times. The chain has TRBV20-1 and TRBJ1-2; D call uncertain. Germline V gene sequence: CDR1 DFQATT, CDR2 SNEGSKA (reference sequence). This CDR3 comprises 13 residues. The V end lost 6 bases, the J end lost 4 bases, and 15 bases lay between the germline ends. CDR3 region: CSADFQASYGYTF. CDR3 in DNA: TGCAGTGCGGACTTCCAAGCCTCCTATGGCTACACCTTC.

V usage is TRBV7-2 and J usage is TRBJ2-1; D unclear. This CDR3 comprises 16 residues. V dropped 0 bases and J dropped 2 bases, with 11 bases sitting between them. Germline V CDR1 and CDR2: SGHTA, FQGNSA. CDR3 amino acids: CASSLANSLAYNEQFF. Here the CDR3 DNA reads TGTGCCAGCAGCTTAGCCAACAGTTTAGCCTACAATGAGCAGTTCTTC.

This clonotype was counted at least ten times. This chain links TRBV7-8 with TRBJ2-5; 12 bases map to TRBD2. Losses at the gene ends were 2 bases for V and 5 bases for J; bases not matched to a gene: 6. The CDR3 is made up of 16 amino acids. CDR1 SGHVS and CDR2 FQNEAQ come from the germline V gene. This CDR3 is CASSLLAGGPGETQYF. CDR3 coding DNA: TGTGCCAGCAGCTTACTAGCGGGAGGGCCTGGGGAGACCCAGTACTTC.

This clonotype has at least ten counts. The gene calls are TRBV7-2 and TRBJ2-7; 9 positions match TRBD1. From germline, CDR1 is SGHTA and CDR2 FQGNSA. Trimming at V came to 0 bases and at J to 3 bases, leaving 3 bases not matched to a gene. The CDR3 covers 15 residues. The CDR3 loop reads CASSLAAGQGYEQYF. CDR3 coding DNA: TGTGCCAGCAGCTTAGCTGCGGGACAGGGCTACGAGCAGTACTTC. Filled out from reference TRBV7-2 and TRBJ2-7, the complete variable domain reads GAGVSQSPSNKVTEKGKDVELRCDPISGHTALYWYRQSLGQGLEFLIYFQGNSAPDKSGLPSDRFSAERTGGSVSTLTIQRTQQEDSAVYLCASSLAAGQGYEQYFGPGTRLTVT.

This chain joins TRBV24-1 and TRBJ2-1, with D possibly being TRBD2 (5 bases). This CDR3 region has 14 residues. In germline, CDR1 is KGHDR, CDR2 SFDVKD. Trimming left V 9 bases short and J 8 bases short, with 19 bases between. The CDR3 DNA follows: TGTGCCACCGCGGAAGCGAGGGCTGTATATGAGCAGTTCTTC. This codes for CATAEARAVYEQFF.

In this sample, this clonotype turned up many times. The V and J genes are TRBV6-4 and TRBJ2-6; D perhaps matches TRBD2 (5 bases). V was pared by 0 bases and J by 4 bases, with 10 bases between. CDR3 length: 16 residues. Germline V gives CDR1 MRHNA, CDR2 SNTAGT. CDR3 sequence reads: CASSDSRGLGANVLTF. Written as DNA, the CDR3 is TGTGCCAGCAGTGACTCGAGAGGGCTCGGGGCCAACGTCCTGACTTTC.

At least ten counts were recorded for this clonotype. This chain connects TRBV24-1 to TRBJ2-1, with D unclear. Looked up from germline, CDR1 is KGHDR and CDR2 is SFDVKD. V lost 12 bases and J lost 3, with 8 bases in between. The CDR3 runs to 11 residues. This CDR3 is CALLYYNEQFF. CDR3 in DNA: TGTGCCTTACTATACTACAATGAGCAGTTCTTC.

In its sample, this clonotype was seen a few times. The chain combines TRBV5-6 with TRBJ2-7; D is perhaps TRBD1 (6 bases). V lost 0 bases, J lost 4 bases, and 11 bases lay in between. CDR3 length: 14 residues. The germline V gene encodes CDR1 SGHDT and CDR2 YYEEEE. CDR3 DNA sequence: TGTGCCAGCAGCTTGGGGCAGGGGTGGTACGAGCAGTACTTC. It is translated as CASSLGQGWYEQYF.

This clonotype has a count of ten or more. The V call is TRBV10-2, the J call TRBJ1-3, with D unresolved. The CDR3 runs to 14 residues. Germline CDR1 reads WSHSY; CDR2 reads SAAADI. Trimming shortened V by 0 bases and J by 2 bases, and 5 bases separated the two germline ends. The CDR3 DNA reads as TGCGCCAGCAGTGAGTCCGGGGCTGGAAACACCATATATTTT. It codes for CASSESGAGNTIYF.

The chain joins TRBV4-3 to TRBJ2-7; 9 positions agree with TRBD1. The CDR3 spans 17 residues. Germline assignment: CDR1 LGHNA and CDR2 YSLEER. Trimming cost V 6 bases and J 0 bases; bases outside gene matches: 12. The CDR3 sequence: CASSRVAGTGSSYEQYF. The CDR3, as DNA: TGCGCCAGCAGTAGGGTTGCAGGGACAGGGAGCTCCTACGAGCAGTACTTC.

This clonotype was detected only a few times. The rearrangement links TRBV6-6 to TRBJ1-1, with TRBD1 as a possible D gene (5 bases). The CDR3 is 13 residues long. CDR1 is MNHNY, CDR2 SVGAGI, per germline (reference sequence). V was pared by 5 bases and J by 4 bases, with 11 bases between. The CDR3: CASSQGPRTEAFF. CDR3 in DNA: TGTGCCAGCAGTCAGGGTCCTCGCACTGAAGCTTTCTTT.

The rearrangement uses TRBV12-3 or TRBV12-4 and TRBJ1-2; D call uncertain. Trimming left V 4 bases short and J 3 bases short, with 3 bases between. This CDR3 has 11 residues. CDR3 loop: CASSWDYGYTF. CDR3 DNA: TGTGCCAGCAGTTGGGACTATGGCTACACCTTC.

The V and J genes are TRBV24-1 and TRBJ2-5; 12 nucleotides agree with TRBD2. This CDR3 comprises 15 residues. Per germline, CDR1 KGHDR and CDR2 SFDVKD. Germline trimming cut 5 bases from V and 0 bases from J; bases unmatched to any gene: 0. The CDR3: CATSGLAGDQETQYF. The CDR3 DNA reads TGTGCCACCAGTGGACTAGCGGGAGACCAAGAGACCCAGTACTTC.

This clonotype has at least ten counts. The rearrangement links TRBV12-3 or TRBV12-4 to TRBJ2-4, with D uncertain. V lost 5 bases and J 0 bases, leaving 8 bases between the germline ends. This CDR3 is built from 14 residues. The CDR3 DNA follows: TGTGCCAGCAGTCAGGTTGGAGCCAAAAACATTCAGTACTTC. It specifies CASSQVGAKNIQYF.

The chain joins TRBV29-1 to TRBJ2-3; 8 nucleotides match TRBD1. Germline values: CDR1 SQVTM, CDR2 ANQGSEA. V shed 6 bases and J 4 bases; nucleotides not matched to a gene: 6. This CDR3 has 13 amino acids. This CDR3 is CSVGQGGADTQYF. The DNA of the CDR3 is TGCAGCGTCGGACAGGGTGGGGCAGATACGCAGTATTTT.

This clonotype was seen at least ten times. The V gene is TRBV10-3, the J gene TRBJ2-1; possibly TRBD1 or TRBD2 for D (6 bases each). Trimming shortened V by 0 bases and J by 8 bases, and 11 bases separated the two germline ends. Germline CDR1 and CDR2: ENHRY and SYGVKD. The CDR3 spans 14 residues. CDR3 in amino acids: CAISESRGADEQFF. The CDR3 DNA follows: TGTGCCATCAGTGAGTCAAGGGGGGCGGATGAGCAGTTCTTC.